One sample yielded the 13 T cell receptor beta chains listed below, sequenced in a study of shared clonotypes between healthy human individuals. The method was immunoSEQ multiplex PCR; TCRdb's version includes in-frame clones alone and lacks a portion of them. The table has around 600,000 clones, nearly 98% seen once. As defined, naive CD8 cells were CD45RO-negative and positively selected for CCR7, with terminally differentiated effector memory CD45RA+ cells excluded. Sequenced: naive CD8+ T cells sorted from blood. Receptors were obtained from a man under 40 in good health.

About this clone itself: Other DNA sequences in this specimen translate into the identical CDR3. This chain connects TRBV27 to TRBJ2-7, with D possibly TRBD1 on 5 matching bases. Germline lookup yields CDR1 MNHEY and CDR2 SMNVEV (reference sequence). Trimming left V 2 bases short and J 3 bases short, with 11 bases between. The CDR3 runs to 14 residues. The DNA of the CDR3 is TGTGCCAGCAGTTTAAAGGGGCCGAGCTACGAGCAGTACTTC. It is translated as CASSLKGPSYEQYF.

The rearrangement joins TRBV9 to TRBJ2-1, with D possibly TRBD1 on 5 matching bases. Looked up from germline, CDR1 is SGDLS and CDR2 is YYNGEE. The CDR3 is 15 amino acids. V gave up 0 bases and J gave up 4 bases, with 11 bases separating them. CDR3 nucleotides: TGTGCCAGCAGCGTAGCTGAAGGGGCGTACAATGAGCAGTTCTTC. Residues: CASSVAEGAYNEQFF.

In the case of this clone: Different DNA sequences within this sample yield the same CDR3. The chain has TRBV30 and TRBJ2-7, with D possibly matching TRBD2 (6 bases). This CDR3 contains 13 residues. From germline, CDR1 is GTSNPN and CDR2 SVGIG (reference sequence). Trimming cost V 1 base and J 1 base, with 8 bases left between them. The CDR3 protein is CAWSGGVSYEQYF. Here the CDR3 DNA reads TGTGCCTGGAGTGGCGGGGTTTCCTACGAGCAGTACTTC.

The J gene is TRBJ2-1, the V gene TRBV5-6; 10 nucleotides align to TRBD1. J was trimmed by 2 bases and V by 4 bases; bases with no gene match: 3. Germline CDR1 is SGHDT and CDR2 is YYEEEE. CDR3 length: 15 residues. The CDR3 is CASSRGQGAYNEQFF. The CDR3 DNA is TGTGCCAGCAGCCGAGGACAGGGGGCCTACAATGAGCAGTTCTTC.

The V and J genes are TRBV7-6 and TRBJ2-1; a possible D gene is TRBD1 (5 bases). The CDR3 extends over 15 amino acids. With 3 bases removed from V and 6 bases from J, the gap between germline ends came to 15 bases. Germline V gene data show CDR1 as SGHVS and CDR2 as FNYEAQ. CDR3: CASSFVAQGVNEQFF. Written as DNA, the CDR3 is TGTGCCAGCAGCTTCGTGGCACAAGGGGTCAATGAGCAGTTCTTC. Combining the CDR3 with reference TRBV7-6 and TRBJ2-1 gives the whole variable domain GAGVSQSPRYKVTKRGQDVALRCDPISGHVSLYWYRQALGQGPEFLTYFNYEAQQDKSGLPNDRFSAERPEGSISTLTIQRTEQRDSAMYRCASSFVAQGVNEQFFGPGTRLTVL.

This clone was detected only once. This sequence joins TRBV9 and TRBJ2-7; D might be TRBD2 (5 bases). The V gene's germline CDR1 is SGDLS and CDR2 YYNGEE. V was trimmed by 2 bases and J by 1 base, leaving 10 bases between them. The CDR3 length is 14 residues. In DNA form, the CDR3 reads TGTGCCAGCAGCGTCGGGGTACCTTCCTACGAGCAGTACTTC. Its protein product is CASSVGVPSYEQYF.

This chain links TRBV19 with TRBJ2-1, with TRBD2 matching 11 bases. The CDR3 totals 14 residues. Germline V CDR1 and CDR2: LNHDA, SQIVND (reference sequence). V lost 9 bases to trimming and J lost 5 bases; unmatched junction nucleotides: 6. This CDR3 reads CASRTSGPDNEQFF. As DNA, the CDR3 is TGTGCCAGCCGGACTAGCGGGCCCGACAATGAGCAGTTCTTC.

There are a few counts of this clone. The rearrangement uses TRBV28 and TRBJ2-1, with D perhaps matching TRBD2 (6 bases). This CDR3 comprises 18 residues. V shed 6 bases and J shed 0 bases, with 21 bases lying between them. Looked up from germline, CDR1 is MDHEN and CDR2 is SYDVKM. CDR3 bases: TGTGCCAGCAGCAACACTCCGGGACTTACAAGCTCCTACAATGAGCAGTTCTTC. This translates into CASSNTPGLTSSYNEQFF.

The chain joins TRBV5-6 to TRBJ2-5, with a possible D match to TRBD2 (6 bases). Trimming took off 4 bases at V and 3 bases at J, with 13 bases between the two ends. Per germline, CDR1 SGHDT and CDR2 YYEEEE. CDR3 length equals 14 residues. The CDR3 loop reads CASSGDGSEETQYF. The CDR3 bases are TGTGCCAGCAGCGGGGACGGGAGCGAAGAGACCCAGTACTTC.

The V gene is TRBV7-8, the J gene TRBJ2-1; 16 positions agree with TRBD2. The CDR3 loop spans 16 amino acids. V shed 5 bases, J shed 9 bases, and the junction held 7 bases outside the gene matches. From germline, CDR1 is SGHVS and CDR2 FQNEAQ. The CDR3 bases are TGTGCCAGCAGCCCCGGGACTAGCGGGAGGGTGGCTGAGCAGTTCTTC. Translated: CASSPGTSGRVAEQFF.

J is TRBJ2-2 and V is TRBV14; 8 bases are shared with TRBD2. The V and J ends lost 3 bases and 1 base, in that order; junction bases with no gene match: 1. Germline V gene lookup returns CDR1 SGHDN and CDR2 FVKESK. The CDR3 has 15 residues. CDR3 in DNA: TGTGCCAGCAGCCATCTAGCGGGGAACACCGGGGAGCTGTTTTTT. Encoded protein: CASSHLAGNTGELFF.

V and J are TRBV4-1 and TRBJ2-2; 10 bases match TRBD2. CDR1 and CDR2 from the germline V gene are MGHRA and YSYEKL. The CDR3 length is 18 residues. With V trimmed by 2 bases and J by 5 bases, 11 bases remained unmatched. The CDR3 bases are TGCGCCAGCAGCCAATTACCCCTAGCGGGAGAAGGAACCGGGGAGCTGTTTTTT. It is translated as CASSQLPLAGEGTGELFF.

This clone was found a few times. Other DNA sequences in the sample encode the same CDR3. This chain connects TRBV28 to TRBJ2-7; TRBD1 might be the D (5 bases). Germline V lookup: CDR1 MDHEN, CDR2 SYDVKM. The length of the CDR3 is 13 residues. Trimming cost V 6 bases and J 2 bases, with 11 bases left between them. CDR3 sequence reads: CASRSGHTYEQYF. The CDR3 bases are TGTGCCAGCAGGTCCGGACACACCTACGAGCAGTACTTC.